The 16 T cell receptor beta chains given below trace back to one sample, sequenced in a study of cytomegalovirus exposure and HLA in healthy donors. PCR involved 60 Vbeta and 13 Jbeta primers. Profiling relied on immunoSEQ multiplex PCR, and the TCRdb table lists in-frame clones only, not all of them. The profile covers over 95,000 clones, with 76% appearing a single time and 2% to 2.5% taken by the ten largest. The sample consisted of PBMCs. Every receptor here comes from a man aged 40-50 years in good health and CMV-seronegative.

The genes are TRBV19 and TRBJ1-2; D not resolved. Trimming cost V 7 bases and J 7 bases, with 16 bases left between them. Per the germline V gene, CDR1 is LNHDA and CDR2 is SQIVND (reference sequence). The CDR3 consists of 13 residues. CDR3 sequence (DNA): TGTGCCAGTACCTTTCGGGAGGGTAGTGGCTACACCTTC. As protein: CASTFREGSGYTF.

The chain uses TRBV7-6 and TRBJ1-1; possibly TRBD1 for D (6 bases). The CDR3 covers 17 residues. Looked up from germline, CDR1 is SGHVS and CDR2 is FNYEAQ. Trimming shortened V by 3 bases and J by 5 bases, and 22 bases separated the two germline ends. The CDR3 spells CASSLVGGGEVETEAFF. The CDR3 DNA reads TGTGCCAGCAGCTTGGTTGGGGGGGGCGAGGTAGAGACTGAAGCTTTCTTT. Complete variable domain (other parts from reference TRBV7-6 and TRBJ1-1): GAGVSQSPRYKVTKRGQDVALRCDPISGHVSLYWYRQALGQGPEFLTYFNYEAQQDKSGLPNDRFSAERPEGSISTLTIQRTEQRDSAMYRCASSLVGGGEVETEAFFGQGTRLTVV.

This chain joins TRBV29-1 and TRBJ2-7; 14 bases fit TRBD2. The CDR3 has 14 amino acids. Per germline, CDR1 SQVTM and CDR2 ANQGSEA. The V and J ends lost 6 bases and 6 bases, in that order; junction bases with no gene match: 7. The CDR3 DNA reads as TGCAGCGTCCTTGGGACTAGCGGGAGTGGCGAGCAGTACTTC. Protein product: CSVLGTSGSGEQYF.

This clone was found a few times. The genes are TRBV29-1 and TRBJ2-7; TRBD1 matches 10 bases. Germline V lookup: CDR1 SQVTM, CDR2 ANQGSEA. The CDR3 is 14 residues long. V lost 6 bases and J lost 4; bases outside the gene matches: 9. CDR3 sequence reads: CSVTTGTGAYEQYF. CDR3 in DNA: TGCAGCGTAACGACCGGGACAGGGGCTTACGAGCAGTACTTC.

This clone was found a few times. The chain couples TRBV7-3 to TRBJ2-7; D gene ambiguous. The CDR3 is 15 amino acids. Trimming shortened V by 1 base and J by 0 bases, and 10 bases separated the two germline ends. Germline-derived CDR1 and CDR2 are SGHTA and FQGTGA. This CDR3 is CASSLSGGSSYEQYF. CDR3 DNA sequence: TGTGCCAGCAGCTTAAGCGGCGGTAGCTCCTACGAGCAGTACTTC.

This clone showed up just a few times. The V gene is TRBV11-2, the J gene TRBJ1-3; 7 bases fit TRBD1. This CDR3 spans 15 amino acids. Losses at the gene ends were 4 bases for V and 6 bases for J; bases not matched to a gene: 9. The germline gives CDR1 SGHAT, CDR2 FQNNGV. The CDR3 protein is CASSSPRGHENTIYF. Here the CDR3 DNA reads TGTGCCAGCAGCTCGCCAAGGGGGCACGAAAACACCATATATTTT.

CDR3 in amino acids: CASSLTGKANEKLFF. In nucleotides, the CDR3 is TGTGCCAGCAGCTTAACGGGGAAGGCTAATGAAAAACTGTTTTTT. V is TRBV7-2 and J is TRBJ1-4; D gene unclear. CDR1 is SGHTA and CDR2 is FQGNSA in the germline V gene. V lost 2 bases to trimming and J lost 3 bases, with 10 bases between them. The CDR3 consists of 15 residues.

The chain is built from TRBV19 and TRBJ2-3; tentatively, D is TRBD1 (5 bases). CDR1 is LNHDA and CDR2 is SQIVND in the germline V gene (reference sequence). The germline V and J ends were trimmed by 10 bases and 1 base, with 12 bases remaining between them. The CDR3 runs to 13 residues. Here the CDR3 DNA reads TGTGCCAAGACAGCCTCGGGCACAGATACGCAGTATTTT. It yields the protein CAKTASGTDTQYF.

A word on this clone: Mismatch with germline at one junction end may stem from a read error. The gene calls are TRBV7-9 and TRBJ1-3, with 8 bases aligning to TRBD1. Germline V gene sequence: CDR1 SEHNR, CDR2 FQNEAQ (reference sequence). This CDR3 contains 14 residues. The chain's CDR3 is CSSSYTGGGNTIYF. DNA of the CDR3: TGTTCCAGCAGCTACACAGGGGGTGGAAACACCATATATTTT.

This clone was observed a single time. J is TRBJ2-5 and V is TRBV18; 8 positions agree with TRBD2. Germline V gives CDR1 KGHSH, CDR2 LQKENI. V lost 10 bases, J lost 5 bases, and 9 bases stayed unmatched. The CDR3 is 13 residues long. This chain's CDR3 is CATSGGLEETQYF. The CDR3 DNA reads TGTGCCACCTCGGGAGGGCTGGAGGAGACCCAGTACTTC.

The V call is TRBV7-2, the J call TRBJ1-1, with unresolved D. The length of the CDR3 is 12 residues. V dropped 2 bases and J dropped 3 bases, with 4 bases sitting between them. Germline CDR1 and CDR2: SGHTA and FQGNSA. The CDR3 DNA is TGTGCCAGCAGCTTACAGGACACTGAAGCTTTCTTT. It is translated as CASSLQDTEAFF.

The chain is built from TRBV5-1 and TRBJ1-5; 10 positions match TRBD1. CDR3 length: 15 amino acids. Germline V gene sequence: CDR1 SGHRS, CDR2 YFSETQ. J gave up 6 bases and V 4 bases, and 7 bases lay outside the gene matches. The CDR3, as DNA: TGCGCCAGCAGCCCGACAGGGGGCGCGGTTCAGCCCCAGCATTTT. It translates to CASSPTGGAVQPQHF.

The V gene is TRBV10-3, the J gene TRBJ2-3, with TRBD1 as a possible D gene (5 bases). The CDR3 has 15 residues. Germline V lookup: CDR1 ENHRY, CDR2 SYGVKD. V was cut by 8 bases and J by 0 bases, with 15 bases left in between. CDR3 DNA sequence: TGTGCCATCTTGGAGCAGGGCGATAGCACAGATACGCAGTATTTT. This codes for CAILEQGDSTDTQYF.

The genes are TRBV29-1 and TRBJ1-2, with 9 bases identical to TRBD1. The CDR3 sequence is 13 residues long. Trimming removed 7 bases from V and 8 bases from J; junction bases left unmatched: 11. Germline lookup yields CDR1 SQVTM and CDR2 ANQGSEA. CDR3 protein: CSATGQGLTGYTF. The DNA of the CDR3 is TGCAGCGCCACGGGACAGGGTCTTACCGGCTACACCTTC.

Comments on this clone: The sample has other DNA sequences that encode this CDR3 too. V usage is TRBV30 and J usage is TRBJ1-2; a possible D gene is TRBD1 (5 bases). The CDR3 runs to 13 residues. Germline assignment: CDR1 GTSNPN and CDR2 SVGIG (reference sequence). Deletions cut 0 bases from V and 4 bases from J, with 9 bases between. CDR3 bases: TGTGCCTGGAGTGTGGGGGGTGCCTATGGCTACACCTTC. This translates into CAWSVGGAYGYTF. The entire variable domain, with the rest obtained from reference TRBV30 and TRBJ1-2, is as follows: SQTIHQWPATLVQPVGSPLSLECTVEGTSNPNLYWYRQAAGRGLQLLFYSVGIGQISSEVPQNLSASRPQDRQFILSSKKLLLSDSGFYLCAWSVGGAYGYTFGSGTRLTVV.

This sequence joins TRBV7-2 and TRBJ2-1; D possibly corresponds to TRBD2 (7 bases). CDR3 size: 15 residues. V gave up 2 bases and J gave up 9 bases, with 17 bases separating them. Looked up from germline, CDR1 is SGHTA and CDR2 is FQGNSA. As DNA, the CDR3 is TGTGCCAGCAGCTTATTTGTGGGGGGGCGGGGTGAGCAGTTCTTC. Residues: CASSLFVGGRGEQFF.